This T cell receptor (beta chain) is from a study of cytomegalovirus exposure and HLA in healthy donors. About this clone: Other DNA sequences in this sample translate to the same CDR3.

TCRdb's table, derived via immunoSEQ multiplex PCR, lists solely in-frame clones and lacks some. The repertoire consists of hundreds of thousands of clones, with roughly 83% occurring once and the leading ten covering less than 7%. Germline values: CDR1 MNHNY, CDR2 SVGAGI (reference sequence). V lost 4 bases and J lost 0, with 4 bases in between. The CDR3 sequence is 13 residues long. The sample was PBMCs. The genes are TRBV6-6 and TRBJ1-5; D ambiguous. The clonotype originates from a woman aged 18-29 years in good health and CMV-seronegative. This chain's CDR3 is CASSLNSNQPQHF. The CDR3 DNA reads TGTGCCAGCAGTTTAAATAGCAATCAGCCCCAGCATTTT.